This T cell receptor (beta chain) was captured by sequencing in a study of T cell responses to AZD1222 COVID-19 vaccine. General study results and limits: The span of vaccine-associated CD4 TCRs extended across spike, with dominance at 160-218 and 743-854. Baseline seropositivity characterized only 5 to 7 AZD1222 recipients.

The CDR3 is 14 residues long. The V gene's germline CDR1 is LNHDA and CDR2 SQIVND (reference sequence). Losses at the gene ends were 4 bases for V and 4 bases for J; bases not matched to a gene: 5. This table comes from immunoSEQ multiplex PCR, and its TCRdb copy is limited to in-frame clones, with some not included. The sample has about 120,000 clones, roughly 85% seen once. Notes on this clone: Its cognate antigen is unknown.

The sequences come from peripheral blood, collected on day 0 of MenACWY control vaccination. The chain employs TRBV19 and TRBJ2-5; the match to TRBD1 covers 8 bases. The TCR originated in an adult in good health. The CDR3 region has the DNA TGTGCCAGTAGTAGCACAGGGGGATCAGAGACCCAGTACTTC. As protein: CASSSTGGSETQYF.